This is a list of T cell receptor beta chains from one sample in a study of T cell responses to AZD1222 COVID-19 vaccine. The repertoire was sequenced with immunoSEQ multiplex PCR; TCRdb's copy has only in-frame clones and lacks some. Altogether 99,000 or so clones are present, 86% being singletons, with the ten largest covering 3% to 4%. Sequenced material: peripheral blood, taken 28 days after the second dose of the MenACWY control vaccine. The receptors derive from an adult who received the MenACWY meningococcal vaccine as a control. CDR3s leave out the opening cysteine and the closing phenylalanine or tryptophan.

V gene: TRBV11-1; J gene: TRBJ1-3; CDR3 protein: ASSSRAAGGTIY
V gene: TRBV19; J gene: TRBJ1-3; CDR3 protein: ASSIPPGQGAIGNTIY
V gene: TRBV20-1; J gene: TRBJ1-5; CDR3 protein: SAQERAPQH
V gene: TRBV11-3; J gene: TRBJ2-2; CDR3 protein: ASSPHTGELF
V gene: TRBV27; J gene: TRBJ2-7; CDR3 protein: ASSSRDTGSYEQY
V gene: TRBV7-8; J gene: TRBJ2-5; CDR3 protein: ASSLASTPETQY
V gene: TRBV5-4; J gene: TRBJ2-7; CDR3 protein: ASSLRGGGIYEQY
V gene: TRBV28; J gene: TRBJ1-2; CDR3 protein: ASSSSQEYRGDGYT
V gene: TRBV29-1; J gene: TRBJ1-1; CDR3 protein: SVAQGMMNTEAF
V gene: TRBV21-1; J gene: TRBJ2-7; CDR3 protein: ASSKQGSRHEQY
V gene: TRBV29-1; J gene: TRBJ2-2; CDR3 protein: SVDSGAGSNTGELF
V gene: TRBV10-3; J gene: TRBJ2-7; CDR3 protein: AIAPGGAPYEQY
V gene: TRBV6-2/TRBV6-3; J gene: TRBJ1-2; CDR3 protein: ASSTRIRGLRTYGYT
V gene: TRBV7-2; J gene: TRBJ2-3; CDR3 protein: ASSLSRQVRTTDTQY
V gene: TRBV18; J gene: TRBJ1-5; CDR3 protein: ASSPTQGNQPQH
V gene: TRBV9; J gene: TRBJ2-7; CDR3 protein: ASSPRRSGSYEQY
V gene: TRBV6-2/TRBV6-3; J gene: TRBJ1-2; CDR3 protein: ASSYGTGLYGYT
V gene: TRBV7-8; J gene: TRBJ1-4; CDR3 protein: ASSTDTAPTNEKLF
V gene: TRBV10-3; J gene: TRBJ2-7; CDR3 protein: AIKPDSTALEQY
V gene: TRBV9; J gene: TRBJ2-5; CDR3 protein: ASSGDGQETQY
V gene: TRBV5-4; J gene: TRBJ1-6; CDR3 protein: ASSLGPDRGYNSPLH
V gene: TRBV11-2; J gene: TRBJ2-5; CDR3 protein: ASSSQSQQTVQETQY
V gene: TRBV19; J gene: TRBJ1-1; CDR3 protein: ASSKDRGLNTEAF
V gene: TRBV7-3; J gene: TRBJ2-3; CDR3 protein: ASSLMPGDTDTQY
V gene: TRBV9; J gene: TRBJ2-5; CDR3 protein: AIWTGGETQY
V gene: TRBV29-1; J gene: TRBJ2-5; CDR3 protein: SVDDYQETQY
V gene: TRBV7-9; J gene: TRBJ1-4; CDR3 protein: ASRTSTNEKLF
V gene: TRBV7-9; J gene: TRBJ2-1; CDR3 protein: ASSLESGEQF
V gene: TRBV2; J gene: TRBJ2-5; CDR3 protein: ASSERPPGAAKETQY
V gene: TRBV27; J gene: TRBJ2-1; CDR3 protein: ASSPLLGVDSYNEQF
V gene: TRBV3-1/TRBV3-2; J gene: TRBJ1-1; CDR3 protein: ASSLPGTNTEAF